One sample yielded the 10 T cell receptor beta chains listed below, sequenced in a study of blood T cell repertoires in COVID-19. The data were produced by immunoSEQ multiplex PCR, yet TCRdb's version contains in-frame clones alone and is incomplete. This sample has some 500,000 clones; roughly 90% occur once, and the top ten carry approximately 1.8%. Source material: PBMCs or T cells enriched from blood (not recorded which). These receptor sequences come from a woman aged 40 to 55 who had recovered from COVID-19.

This chain joins TRBV7-9 and TRBJ1-1, with D possibly TRBD1 on 5 matching bases. The CDR3 sequence is 13 residues long. V lost 1 base to trimming and J lost 8 bases, with 11 bases between them. The germline V gene has CDR1 SEHNR and CDR2 FQNEAQ (reference sequence). DNA of the CDR3: TGTGCCAGCAGCTTAGTGGACACTACCGAAGCTTTCTTT. It translates to CASSLVDTTEAFF.

Comment on this clone: Other DNA sequences in the sample encode the same CDR3. V usage is TRBV5-1 and J usage is TRBJ2-6; D gene uncertain. CDR1 is SGHRS, CDR2 YFSETQ, per germline. This CDR3 spans 14 amino acids. V lost 3 bases, J lost 0 bases, and 4 bases lay in between. This CDR3 is CASSSGSGANVLTF. As DNA, the CDR3 is TGCGCCAGCAGCTCGGGCTCTGGGGCCAACGTCCTGACTTTC.

This clone occurred a few times. The chain employs TRBV7-9 and TRBJ1-6; D remains ambiguous. CDR1 and CDR2 from the germline V gene are SEHNR and FQNEAQ (reference sequence). The length of the CDR3 is 14 residues. Trimming took 1 base from V and 11 from J, leaving 12 bases between them. The CDR3 DNA follows: TGTGCCAGCAGCTTAGGTGGCGGAATTGCACCCCTCCACTTT. It translates to CASSLGGGIAPLHF. Full variable domain (rest looked up from reference TRBV7-9 and TRBJ1-6): DTGVSQNPRHKITKRGQNVTFRCDPISEHNRLYWYRQTLGQGPEFLTYFQNEAQLEKSRLLSDRFSAERPKGSFSTLEIQRTEQGDSAMYLCASSLGGGIAPLHFGNGTRLTVT.

This clone showed up just a few times. The rearrangement joins TRBV6-5 to TRBJ2-2, with no clear D. The CDR3 runs 14 residues. The ends were cut back, 6 bases at V and 3 bases at J, with 11 bases in the middle. CDR1 and CDR2 (germline): MNHEY, SVGAGI. CDR3 amino acids: CASSSWSYTGELFF. The CDR3 DNA follows: TGTGCCAGCAGCAGTTGGTCGTACACCGGGGAGCTGTTTTTT.

The V and J genes are TRBV3-1 (or the pseudogene TRBV3-2) and TRBJ2-1, with TRBD2 matching 8 bases. The V gene's germline CDR1 is LGHDT and CDR2 YNNKEL (reference sequence). J was trimmed by 3 bases and V by 4 bases; bases with no gene match: 5. The CDR3 extends over 15 amino acids. CDR3 DNA: TGTGCCAGCAGCCGAGGACTAGCAGTCTACAATGAGCAGTTCTTC. This sequence encodes CASSRGLAVYNEQFF.

This chain uses TRBV7-2 with TRBJ1-2; D remains ambiguous. Trimming removed 7 bases at V and 2 bases at J, with 17 bases between. The V gene's germline CDR1 is SGHTA and CDR2 FQGNSA. CDR3 length: 15 amino acids. The CDR3 nucleotides read TGTGCCAGCATCAAGGATCAGCGTCCGAACTATGGCTACACCTTC. Protein sequence: CASIKDQRPNYGYTF. Variable domain in full (rest from reference TRBV7-2 and TRBJ1-2): GAGVSQSPSNKVTEKGKDVELRCDPISGHTALYWYRQSLGQGLEFLIYFQGNSAPDKSGLPSDRFSAERTGGSVSTLTIQRTQQEDSAVYLCASIKDQRPNYGYTFGSGTRLTVV.

This chain connects TRBV25-1 to TRBJ2-1; 8 bases align to TRBD2. The J segment lost 8 bases and the V segment lost 3 bases, leaving 6 bases of the junction unmatched. The CDR3 has 14 residues. CDR1 is MGHDK and CDR2 is SYGVNS in the germline V gene. CDR3 in amino acids: CASSDVGRADEQFF. The CDR3 nucleotides read TGTGCCAGCAGTGATGTCGGGAGGGCCGATGAGCAGTTCTTC.

J is TRBJ2-5 and V is TRBV15; the D gene is possibly TRBD1 (5 bases). Germline CDR1 LNHNV, CDR2 YYDKDF (reference sequence). The V end lost 10 bases, the J end lost 0 bases, and 15 bases lay between the germline ends. There are 14 residues in the CDR3. CDR3 sequence: CASSDRTYQETQYF. The CDR3 coding sequence is TGTGCCAGCTCAGACAGAACGTACCAAGAGACCCAGTACTTC. Together with reference TRBV15 and TRBJ2-5, the CDR3 gives the full variable domain: DAMVIQNPRYQVTQFGKPVTLSCSQTLNHNVMYWYQQKSSQAPKLLFHYYDKDFNNEADTPDNFQSRRPNTSFCFLDIRSPGLGDTAMYLCASSDRTYQETQYFGPGTRLLVL.

The chain uses TRBV19 and TRBJ2-1; 7 bases fit TRBD1. V shed 5 bases and J 2 bases; nucleotides not matched to a gene: 12. Germline assignment: CDR1 LNHDA and CDR2 SQIVND (reference sequence). This CDR3 has 17 residues. DNA of the CDR3: TGTGCCAGTAGTGCAAGCCACACAGGGGTGACCTACAATGAGCAGTTCTTC. The encoded protein is CASSASHTGVTYNEQFF. The complete variable domain, with remaining parts taken from reference TRBV19 and TRBJ2-1, reads DGGITQSPKYLFRKEGQNVTLSCEQNLNHDAMYWYRQDPGQGLRLIYYSQIVNDFQKGDIAEGYSVSREKKESFPLTVTSAQKNPTAFYLCASSASHTGVTYNEQFFGPGTRLTVL.

The chain recombines TRBV7-8 with TRBJ1-1, with TRBD1 as a possible D gene (5 bases). Germline V gene lookup returns CDR1 SGHVS and CDR2 FQNEAQ. Trimming took 2 bases from V and 5 from J, leaving 18 bases between them. The CDR3 runs 16 residues. DNA for the CDR3: TGTGCCAGCAGCTTATATTTGCGGGGCCGGAGGACTGAAGCTTTCTTT. As protein: CASSLYLRGRRTEAFF. Together with reference TRBV7-8 and TRBJ1-1, the CDR3 gives the full variable domain: GAGVSQSPRYKVAKRGQDVALRCDPISGHVSLFWYQQALGQGPEFLTYFQNEAQLDKSGLPSDRFFAERPEGSVSTLKIQRTQQEDSAVYLCASSLYLRGRRTEAFFGQGTRLTVV.